Listed below are T cell receptor beta chains from one sample, sequenced in a study of CD8+CD57+ T cells in acquired aplastic anemia. TCRdb recomputed calls from the reads with MiXCR, one row per CDR3 protein. The table shows 90,000 to 120,000 distinct CDR3 sequences, with about half occurring only once. Sequenced sample: sorted CD4+, CD8+, or CD8+CD57+ T cells (not recorded which) from PBMCs. All receptors derive from a human donor in good health, serving as a control. Each CDR3 is given with its conserved first and last residue. The D gene is left open where the match is weak. The size field is filled for only some rows; it gives once, few, many or a size class.

size: NA; D: NA; J: TRBJ1-3; V: TRBV25-1; DNA: TGTGCCAGCAGTGAAAACGGGGTGAACACCATATATTTT; CDR3: CASSENGVNTIYF
size: NA; D: NA; J: TRBJ2-7; V: TRBV10-1; DNA: TGCGCCAGCAGTGAGTCGGGGACGAACGAGCAGTACTTC; CDR3: CASSESGTNEQYF
size: NA; D: TRBD1; J: TRBJ1-2; V: TRBV19; DNA: TGTGCCAGTAGTATCGACAGGGCGGTCGGCCACACCTTC; CDR3: CASSIDRAVGHTF
size: NA; D: NA; J: TRBJ2-1; V: TRBV24-1; DNA: TGTGCCACCAGTGATTTCGATATCGCTGAGCAGTTCTTC; CDR3: CATSDFDIAEQFF
size: few; D: NA; J: TRBJ2-1; V: TRBV27; DNA: TGTGCCAGCAGTTTGACCGGCGCCTACAATGAGCAGTTCTTC; CDR3: CASSLTGAYNEQFF
size: NA; D: NA; J: TRBJ1-1; V: TRBV9; DNA: TGTGCCAGCAGCTGGGGTAGGAGCGAAGGGCTGGCTGAAGCTTTCTTT; CDR3: CASSWGRSEGLAEAFF
size: few; D: NA; J: TRBJ1-5; V: TRBV10-3; DNA: TGTGCCATCAGTGAGTCGATCGGGGGGCGGATCCGCAATCAGCCCCAGCATTTT; CDR3: CAISESIGGRIRNQPQHF
size: NA; D: NA; J: TRBJ1-2; V: TRBV10-1; DNA: TGCGCCAGCAACGGGTTCTATGGCTACACCTTC; CDR3: CASNGFYGYTF
size: few; D: NA; J: TRBJ1-4; V: TRBV19; DNA: TGTGCCAGTAGTATACCGGGAGCAACTAATGAAAAACTGTTTTTT; CDR3: CASSIPGATNEKLFF
size: once; D: NA; J: TRBJ1-2; V: TRBV20-1; DNA: TGCAGTGTGCCCCTGAAGGGGGCTAACTATGGCTACACCTTC; CDR3: CSVPLKGANYGYTF
size: few; D: NA; J: TRBJ1-2; V: TRBV7-9; DNA: TGTGCCAGCATGTTTGGCTATGGCTACACCTTC; CDR3: CASMFGYGYTF
size: NA; D: TRBD1; J: TRBJ2-7; V: TRBV19; DNA: TGTGCCAGTAGTATGAACAGGGGGCACGAGCAGTACTTC; CDR3: CASSMNRGHEQYF
size: many; D: TRBD2; J: TRBJ2-1; V: TRBV9; DNA: TGTGCCAGCAGCGTAGGAAGGACTAGCGGGGGAGGGGGTAATGAGCAGTTCTTC; CDR3: CASSVGRTSGGGGNEQFF
size: NA; D: NA; J: TRBJ1-5; V: TRBV24-1; DNA: TGTGCCGCCAGAGCAGGTGACGATCAGCCCCAGCACTTT; CDR3: CAARAGDDQPQHF
size: NA; D: NA; J: TRBJ2-7; V: TRBV29-1; DNA: TGCAGCGTCCGACGGGGGCTGGGCTGCGAGCAGTACTTC; CDR3: CSVRRGLGCEQYF
size: NA; D: NA; J: TRBJ1-5; V: TRBV28; DNA: TGTGCCAGCAGTTCTTACAGGGCTGATCAGCCCCAGCATTTT; CDR3: CASSSYRADQPQHF
size: few; D: TRBD1; J: TRBJ1-2; V: TRBV4-3; DNA: TGCGCCAGCAGCCTAGACAGACAGGGAGGCTCATTTGGCTACACCTTC; CDR3: CASSLDRQGGSFGYTF
size: few; D: TRBD1; J: TRBJ1-5; V: TRBV9; DNA: TGTGCCAGCAGCGGGGACAGGGGTCAGCCCCAGCATTTT; CDR3: CASSGDRGQPQHF
size: NA; D: TRBD1; J: TRBJ1-1; V: TRBV29-1; DNA: TGCAGCGTTGGAGGGGGCGGCGGTGTCACTGAAGCTTTCTTT; CDR3: CSVGGGGGVTEAFF
size: NA; D: NA; J: TRBJ2-5; V: TRBV2; DNA: TGTGCCAGCATGAGTGAACAGGAACAAGAGACCCAGTACTTC; CDR3: CASMSEQEQETQYF
size: NA; D: NA; J: TRBJ1-1; V: TRBV24-1; DNA: TGTGCCACCAGTGATATGAGGGGTGAAGCCTTCTTT; CDR3: CATSDMRGEAFF
size: NA; D: TRBD1; J: TRBJ1-4; V: TRBV5-6; DNA: TGTGCCAGCAGCTTTGGACAGGATGGTGAAAGACTGTTTTTT; CDR3: CASSFGQDGERLFF
size: few; D: NA; J: TRBJ2-1; V: TRBV5-1; DNA: TGCGCCAGCAGCTTGGGGGGGTTCAGGGACAATGAGCAGTTCTTC; CDR3: CASSLGGFRDNEQFF
size: NA; D: NA; J: TRBJ1-2; V: TRBV7-9; DNA: TGTGCCAGCAGCTTAGAGGCGTCGTCGGTGCGGGGCTACACCTTC; CDR3: CASSLEASSVRGYTF
size: NA; D: NA; J: TRBJ2-7; V: TRBV20-1; DNA: TGCAGTGGGGACATATCCTACGAGCAGTACTTC; CDR3: CSGDISYEQYF
size: few; D: TRBD1; J: TRBJ1-2; V: TRBV19; DNA: TGTGCCAGTAGTAGTCCCGGGACAGGGGATGGCTACACCTTC; CDR3: CASSSPGTGDGYTF
size: NA; D: TRBD1; J: TRBJ1-6; V: TRBV25-1; DNA: TGTGCCAGCAGTGGGGGACAGGGGCAATCCTATAATTCACCCCTCCACTTT; CDR3: CASSGGQGQSYNSPLHF
size: NA; D: NA; J: TRBJ2-2; V: TRBV7-2; DNA: TGTGCCAGCACCAAGATTATGTCCACCGGGGAGCTGTCTTTT; CDR3: CASTKIMSTGELSF
size: NA; D: TRBD2; J: TRBJ2-7; V: TRBV29-1; DNA: TGCAGCGTGTGGACTAGCGGGAGAGCGACCGAGCAGTACTTC; CDR3: CSVWTSGRATEQYF
size: many; D: NA; J: TRBJ2-5; V: TRBV15; DNA: TGTGCCACCAGCAGAGATAGAGAGCTAGAGACCCAGTACTTC; CDR3: CATSRDRELETQYF
size: many; D: NA; J: TRBJ1-6; V: TRBV30; DNA: TGTGCCTGGAGTAAGGGACAAAACTCACCCCTCCACTTT; CDR3: CAWSKGQNSPLHF
size: NA; D: TRBD1; J: TRBJ1-6; V: TRBV15; DNA: TGTGCCACCAGCAGAGATCCAGGGGGCAATTCACCCCTCCACTTT; CDR3: CATSRDPGGNSPLHF
size: NA; D: NA; J: TRBJ1-5; V: TRBV2; DNA: TGTGCCAGCAGTGGTGGAGGACACCAGCCCCAGCATTTT; CDR3: CASSGGGHQPQHF
size: NA; D: TRBD1; J: TRBJ1-5; V: TRBV4-3; DNA: TGCGCCAGCAGCCAAGTTAGGGGGCCCCTGGGTCAGCCCCAGCATTTT; CDR3: CASSQVRGPLGQPQHF
size: NA; D: TRBD2; J: TRBJ2-7; V: TRBV7-2; DNA: TGTGCCAGCAGCCTCACTCTAGCGGGGGGTAACGAGCAGTACTTC; CDR3: CASSLTLAGGNEQYF
size: once; D: NA; J: TRBJ1-2; V: TRBV2; DNA: TGTGCCAGCAGTCCCGGGACGCACGGCTACACCTTC; CDR3: CASSPGTHGYTF
size: NA; D: TRBD1; J: TRBJ2-5; V: TRBV5-5; DNA: TGTGCCAGCAGCCTCGGGACAGAAGACCAAGAGACCCAGTACTTC; CDR3: CASSLGTEDQETQYF
size: few; D: NA; J: TRBJ1-6; V: TRBV15; DNA: TGTGCCACCAGCACCGATAATTCACCCCTCCACTTT; CDR3: CATSTDNSPLHF
size: NA; D: TRBD2; J: TRBJ2-1; V: TRBV9; DNA: TGTGCCAGCAGCACCTACCGGGAGGGGAATGAGCAGTTCTTC; CDR3: CASSTYREGNEQFF
size: many; D: NA; J: TRBJ1-1; V: TRBV4-2; DNA: TGTGCCAGCAGCCAACACGTTTCCAGTCTGGGCACTGAAGCTTTCTTT; CDR3: CASSQHVSSLGTEAFF